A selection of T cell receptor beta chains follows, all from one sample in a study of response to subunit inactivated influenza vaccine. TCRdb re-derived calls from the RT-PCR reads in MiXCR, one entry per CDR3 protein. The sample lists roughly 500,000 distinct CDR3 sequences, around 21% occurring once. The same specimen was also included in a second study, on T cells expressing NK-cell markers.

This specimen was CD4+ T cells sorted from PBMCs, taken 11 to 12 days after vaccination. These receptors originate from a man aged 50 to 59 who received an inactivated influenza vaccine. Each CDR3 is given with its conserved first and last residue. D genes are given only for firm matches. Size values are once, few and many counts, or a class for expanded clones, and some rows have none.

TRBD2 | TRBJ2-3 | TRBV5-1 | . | TGCGCCAGCAATCTAGCGGGGGAGAGATCCACAGATACGCAGTATTTT | CASNLAGERSTDTQYF
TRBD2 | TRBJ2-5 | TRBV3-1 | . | TGTGCCAGCAGCCAGCTGGCGCGGGGGGCAAACCAAGAGACCCAGTACTTC | CASSQLARGANQETQYF
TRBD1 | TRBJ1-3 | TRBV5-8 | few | TGTGCCAGCCGCCGAACAGGGGAGCCCTCTGGAAACACCATATATTTT | CASRRTGEPSGNTIYF
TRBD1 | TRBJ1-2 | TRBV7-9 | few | TGTGCCAGCAGCTCAATGGACAGGGAGATTATAAACTATGGCTACACCTTC | CASSSMDREIINYGYTF
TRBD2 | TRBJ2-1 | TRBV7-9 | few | TGTGCCAGCAGCGCGCGGGGGAGCTCCTACAATGAGCAGTTCTTC | CASSARGSSYNEQFF
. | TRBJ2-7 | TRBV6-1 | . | TGTGCCAGCAGTGGACAGGGAGGCGGCGAGCAGTACTTC | CASSGQGGGEQYF
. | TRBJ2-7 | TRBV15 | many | TGTGCCACCAGCAGAGAGGATGCTTACGAGCAGTACTTC | CATSREDAYEQYF
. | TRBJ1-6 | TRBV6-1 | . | TGTGCCACAACGAACCCAGGTCGTAATTCACCCCTCCACTTT | CATTNPGRNSPLHF
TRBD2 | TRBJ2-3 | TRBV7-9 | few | TGTGCCAGCAGCATGACTAGCGGGGGGGAGACAGATACGCAGTATTTT | CASSMTSGGETDTQYF
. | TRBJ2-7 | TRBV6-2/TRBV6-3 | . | TGTGCCAGCAGTTACAACTTCGGTACCTATCTGACCTACGAGCAGTACTTC | CASSYNFGTYLTYEQYF
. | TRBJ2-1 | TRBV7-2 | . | TGTGCCAGCAGCTTAGTTGGGGGGGCAATGAATGAGCAGTTCTTC | CASSLVGGAMNEQFF
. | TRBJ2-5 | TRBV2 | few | TGTGCCAGCAGGAGGGACTTCGAGACCCAGTACTTC | CASRRDFETQYF
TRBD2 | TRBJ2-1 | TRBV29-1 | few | TGCAGCGTTGCCACTCGACTAGCCCAGGAGCAGTTCTTC | CSVATRLAQEQFF
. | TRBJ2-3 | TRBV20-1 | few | TGCAGTGCTAGGGGGAGCCAGTCCGATACGCAGTATTTT | CSARGSQSDTQYF
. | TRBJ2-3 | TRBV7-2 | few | TGTGCCAGCAGAACCGGGCTCCAGGGGGATACGCAGTATTTT | CASRTGLQGDTQYF
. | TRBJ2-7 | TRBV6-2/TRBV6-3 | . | TGTGCCAGCAGAACCCCAGGGTCCTACGAGCAGTACTTC | CASRTPGSYEQYF
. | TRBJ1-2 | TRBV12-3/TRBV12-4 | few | TGTGCCAGCAGTTTACAGTCTAACTATGGCTACACCTTC | CASSLQSNYGYTF
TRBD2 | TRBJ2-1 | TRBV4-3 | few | TGCGCCAGCAGCCAGCAAATCGAACTAGCGGGGGGGCCCGATGAGCAGTTCTTC | CASSQQIELAGGPDEQFF
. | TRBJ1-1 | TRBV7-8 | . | TGTGCCAGCAGCTTAGCCCACTTGGTGGAAGCTTTCTTT | CASSLAHLVEAFF
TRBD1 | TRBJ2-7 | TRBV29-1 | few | TGCAGCGTTGGGGGACAGGGTAACTCCTACGAGCAGTACTTC | CSVGGQGNSYEQYF